This T cell receptor (beta chain) was retrieved from a study of cytomegalovirus exposure and HLA in healthy donors. Study-wide points: Data from an earlier analysis indicated that most TCR beta V segments were productive either about 87% or about 30% of the time. Researchers catalogued 164 TCR beta chains as cytomegalovirus-associated.

This clone showed up just a few times. Its specificity is not known. V was trimmed by 5 bases and J by 8 bases, leaving 9 bases between them. CDR1 and CDR2 (germline): MNHEY, SVGAGI. The CDR3 runs 11 residues. Use of 60 Vbeta and 13 Jbeta primers characterized the PCR. Using immunoSEQ multiplex PCR, the repertoire was profiled, and TCRdb retains in-frame clones only, with some absent. The profile shows around 180,000 clones, roughly 71% of them singletons. The chain couples TRBV6-5 to TRBJ1-1; D call uncertain. Sequenced: PBMCs. This TCR came from a girl aged 5-17 years in good health and CMV-seronegative. The CDR3 DNA follows: TGTGCCAGCAGTGCGCCCGGGGAAGCTTTCTTT. Translated: CASSAPGEAFF.